The clone carrying this TCR beta chain appeared many times. Four PCR rounds used nested alpha and beta constant region primers plus the SP2 primer. TCRdb reanalysed the 5' RACE reads using MiXCR and keeps one entry per CDR3 protein. The sample lists 60,000 or so distinct CDR3 sequences, under 8.5% occurring once. The data derive from a study of naive and memory T cell subsets. The V gene end was trimmed by 4 bases and the J gene end by 2 bases; junction bases not matched to a gene: 2. Per germline, CDR1 DFQATT and CDR2 SNEGSKA (reference sequence). The CDR3 spans 13 residues. An oligonucleotide containing a UMI was ligated to the 3' end of TCR cDNA.

The sequence was collected from a male donor in good health. The chain joins TRBV20-1 to TRBJ2-5, with 9 bases fitting TRBD1. The CDR3 sequence: CSATDRGQETQYF. The CDR3 nucleotides read TGCAGTGCTACAGACAGGGGGCAAGAGACCCAGTACTTC.